These 13 T cell receptor beta chains originate from one sample sequenced in a study of blood T cell repertoires in COVID-19. TCRdb's copy holds only in-frame clones and misses some; the assay was immunoSEQ multiplex PCR. Counted here are more than 200,000 clones, roughly 88% occurring once; the ten biggest clones make up approximately 3.7%. Sequencing used PBMCs or T cells enriched from blood (not recorded which). These TCRs come from a woman aged 25-40 years who had been exposed to COVID-19.

This sequence joins TRBV3-1 (or the pseudogene TRBV3-2) and TRBJ2-5, with a possible D match to TRBD1 (6 bases). Trimming stripped 4 bases from V and 0 bases from J, with 18 bases between. Germline CDR1 LGHDT, CDR2 YNNKEL (reference sequence). This CDR3 contains 17 residues. This CDR3 reads CASSLGQQGTYQETQYF. CDR3 coding DNA: TGTGCCAGCAGCCTTGGCCAACAGGGCACGTACCAAGAGACCCAGTACTTC.

The chain employs TRBV6-5 and TRBJ1-1, with 8 bases lining up with TRBD1. CDR3 length equals 15 residues. Germline lookup yields CDR1 MNHEY and CDR2 SVGAGI. Trimming took 8 bases from V and 6 from J; bases not matched to a gene: 14. The CDR3 region is CASSIQAGGFAEAFF. The CDR3 nucleotides read TGTGCCAGCTCAATCCAAGCAGGGGGCTTCGCTGAAGCTTTCTTT.

V usage is TRBV6-5 and J usage is TRBJ2-6; 8 bases match TRBD1. V was pared by 5 bases and J by 3 bases, with 3 bases of the junction left unmatched. The CDR3 is 15 amino acids. Germline loops: CDR1 MNHEY, CDR2 SVGAGI. The chain's CDR3 is CASSRTGSGANVLTF. In DNA, the CDR3 is TGTGCCAGCAGTCGGACAGGGAGTGGGGCCAACGTCCTGACTTTC.

This rearrangement joins TRBV19 to TRBJ2-7; TRBD1 agrees at 7 bases. V trimming: 5 bases; J trimming: 1 base; junction bases outside the gene matches: 5. Germline CDR1 LNHDA, CDR2 SQIVND (reference sequence). This CDR3 is 14 amino acids long. The CDR3 reads CASSVRGHSYEQYF. The CDR3 DNA sequence: TGTGCCAGTAGTGTTAGGGGGCATTCCTACGAGCAGTACTTC.

V is TRBV13 and J is TRBJ2-2; 11 bases agree with TRBD1. Trimming took 4 bases from V and 6 from J; bases not matched to a gene: 10. The CDR3 sequence is 17 residues long. The germline gives CDR1 PRHDT, CDR2 FYEKMQ (reference sequence). The DNA for the CDR3 is TGTGCCAGCAGCTCGGACAAGGACAGGGGGCGCGCCGGGGAGCTGTTTTTT. This sequence encodes CASSSDKDRGRAGELFF.

The chain has TRBV6-5 and TRBJ2-5; TRBD1 matches 7 bases. Germline lookup yields CDR1 MNHEY and CDR2 SVGAGI. V lost 6 bases and J lost 2; bases outside the gene matches: 6. CDR3 length: 14 amino acids. The CDR3 DNA reads TGTGCCAGCAGCCCAACAGGGGCTCAAGAGACCCAGTACTTC. Protein sequence: CASSPTGAQETQYF.

This sequence joins TRBV28 and TRBJ2-3; 9 bases agree with TRBD1. After removal of 8 bases from V and 9 bases from J, the junction contained 3 bases not matched to a gene. Germline V gene data show CDR1 as MDHEN and CDR2 as SYDVKM. This CDR3 has 11 amino acids. The CDR3, as DNA: TGTGCCAGCGAACAGGGGGCGACGCAGTATTTT. Translated: CASEQGATQYF.

The rearrangement joins TRBV6-4 to TRBJ2-1; tentatively, D is TRBD2 (5 bases). The germline V gene encodes CDR1 MRHNA and CDR2 SNTAGT. The CDR3 length is 13 residues. V lost 0 bases and J 10 bases, leaving 10 bases between the germline ends. The CDR3 DNA reads TGTGCCAGCAGTGACTCCACTAGTTCCGAGCAGTTCTTC. It is translated as CASSDSTSSEQFF.

The rearrangement links TRBV4-1 to TRBJ1-2, with D tentatively TRBD1 (6 bases). Germline V gene data show CDR1 as MGHRA and CDR2 as YSYEKL. Trimming removed 1 base from V and 0 bases from J, with 18 bases in between. This CDR3 is built from 18 residues. CDR3 coding DNA: TGCGCCAGCAGCCAAGGGTTGGACAGCTCAACTTCTAACTATGGCTACACCTTC. Its protein product is CASSQGLDSSTSNYGYTF.

The chain has TRBV9 and TRBJ2-5, with 10 bases that match TRBD2. The CDR3 loop spans 18 amino acids. Losses at the gene ends were 4 bases for V and 0 bases for J; bases not matched to a gene: 12. Germline values: CDR1 SGDLS, CDR2 YYNGEE. The CDR3 loop reads CASSPHLGLAEYQETQYF. The CDR3, as DNA: TGTGCCAGCAGCCCCCATTTAGGACTAGCGGAGTACCAAGAGACCCAGTACTTC. The full variable domain, with the rest looked up from reference TRBV9 and TRBJ2-5, is DSGVTQTPKHLITATGQRVTLRCSPRSGDLSVYWYQQSLDQGLQFLIQYYNGEERAKGNILERFSAQQFPDLHSELNLSSLELGDSALYFCASSPHLGLAEYQETQYFGPGTRLLVL.

This clone came up once. This chain joins TRBV2 and TRBJ1-2; D is unresolved. Germline lookup yields CDR1 SNHLY and CDR2 FYNNEI. V lost 1 base, J lost 0 bases, and 6 bases lay in between. The CDR3 runs 14 residues. In DNA, the CDR3 is TGTGCCAGCAGTGAAGACAGTTCTAACTATGGCTACACCTTC. Translating it yields CASSEDSSNYGYTF.

The chain couples TRBV19 to TRBJ2-7; perhaps TRBD2 as D (7 bases). The CDR3 spans 16 residues. Between the trimmed V and J ends, which lost 3 bases and 4 bases, there was a span of 19 bases. Germline V CDR1 and CDR2: LNHDA, SQIVND (reference sequence). Here the CDR3 reads CASSMRWGGGTYEQYF. In DNA, the CDR3 is TGTGCCAGTAGTATGAGGTGGGGGGGCGGAACGTACGAGCAGTACTTC.

The chain carries TRBV12-2 and TRBJ2-1; the DNA was not compared with TRBD1, the D call given in the table. TRBV12-2 is shown as a pseudogene. This CDR3 region has 20 residues. CDR3 loop: CASRLTGDKTTRSSYNEQFF. The CDR3 DNA sequence: TGTGCAAGTCGCCTGACAGGGGATAAGACTACCCGGAGCTCCTACAATGAGCAGTTCTTC.